The rows below give T cell receptor beta chains drawn from one sample of a study of blood T cell repertoires in COVID-19. Assay used: immunoSEQ multiplex PCR; TCRdb lists only in-frame clones, some missing. The sample has about 120,000 clones; 81% are singletons. The source material was peripheral blood. Source of these receptors: a woman between 50 and 59 years old with acute or convalescent COVID-19. Both conserved end residues are part of each CDR3. A D gene is named only where the DNA matches it firmly. Only some rows state a clone size, as once, few, many or a class for expanded clones.

v_call: TRBV28; clone_size: -; j_call: TRBJ1-3; d_call: -; cdr3_aa: CASIPHSGNTIYF; cdr3_nt: TGTGCCAGCATCCCCCACTCTGGAAACACCATATATTTT
v_call: TRBV3-1/TRBV3-2; clone_size: -; j_call: TRBJ2-1; d_call: -; cdr3_aa: CASSHPGRGNEQFF; cdr3_nt: TGTGCCAGCAGCCACCCCGGACGGGGCAATGAGCAGTTCTTC
v_call: TRBV7-9; clone_size: -; j_call: TRBJ1-5; d_call: -; cdr3_aa: CASSPGWNQPQHF; cdr3_nt: TGTGCCAGCAGCCCGGGGTGGAACCAGCCCCAGCATTTT
v_call: TRBV27; clone_size: -; j_call: TRBJ2-1; d_call: TRBD1; cdr3_aa: CASSVTGVRNEQFF; cdr3_nt: TGTGCCAGCAGTGTTACAGGGGTGAGGAATGAGCAGTTCTTC
v_call: TRBV4-1; clone_size: few; j_call: TRBJ2-1; d_call: TRBD2; cdr3_aa: CASSHAGGSYNEQFF; cdr3_nt: TGCGCCAGCAGCCACGCGGGGGGCTCCTACAATGAGCAGTTCTTC
v_call: TRBV28; clone_size: -; j_call: TRBJ1-5; d_call: -; cdr3_aa: CASSPETDNQPQHF; cdr3_nt: TGTGCCAGCAGTCCAGAGACTGATAATCAGCCCCAGCATTTT
v_call: TRBV5-1; clone_size: -; j_call: TRBJ1-1; d_call: TRBD1; cdr3_aa: CASSDPGTGGTEAFF; cdr3_nt: TGCGCCAGCAGCGACCCCGGGACAGGGGGTACTGAAGCTTTCTTT
v_call: TRBV29-1; clone_size: -; j_call: TRBJ2-1; d_call: TRBD2; cdr3_aa: CSLRGDYEQFF; cdr3_nt: TGCAGCCTTCGGGGGGATTATGAGCAGTTCTTC
v_call: TRBV5-1; clone_size: -; j_call: TRBJ2-3; d_call: -; cdr3_aa: CASSLISADTQYF; cdr3_nt: TGCGCCAGCAGCTTGATTTCGGCAGATACGCAGTATTTT
v_call: TRBV2; clone_size: -; j_call: TRBJ1-5; d_call: -; cdr3_aa: CASSGGWQPQHF; cdr3_nt: TGTGCCAGCAGTGGAGGGTGGCAGCCCCAGCATTTT
v_call: TRBV7-6; clone_size: -; j_call: TRBJ2-3; d_call: TRBD2; cdr3_aa: CASSLALLAGTLDTQYF; cdr3_nt: TGTGCCAGCAGCTTAGCGCTCCTAGCGGGAACATTGGATACGCAGTATTTT
v_call: TRBV3-1/TRBV3-2; clone_size: -; j_call: TRBJ1-2; d_call: -; cdr3_aa: CASSHLGQNYYGYTF; cdr3_nt: TGTGCCAGCAGCCATCTTGGACAGAACTACTATGGCTACACCTTC